The rows below give T cell receptor beta chains drawn from one sample of a study of vaccination and CD4 T cells after COVID-19. Their antigens are not known. TCRdb itself ran the PCR reads through MiXCR, one entry per CDR3 protein. The sample comprises 20,000 to 25,000 distinct CDR3 sequences, over 40% of which are singletons, and 4.9% rests with the top ten. The material was CD4+ T cells from blood, cultured in vitro, obtained about 7 months after SARS-CoV-2 vaccination. Receptors originate from a human donor who had recovered from COVID-19. CDR3s include the opening cysteine and the closing phenylalanine or tryptophan. D genes are given only for firm matches.

NA TRBV7-2 CASSQQGGLLNSPLHF
NA TRBV7-9 CASSLARQGPEQYF
TRBD1 TRBV20-1 CSAREPTGGNNEQFF
TRBD1 TRBV20-1 CSARDEDRGNEKLFF
NA TRBV6-2/TRBV6-3 CASSYPGRPHSPLHF
NA TRBV10-3 CAIRRDGFQETRYF
NA TRBV7-9 CASSLTGSTDTQYF
TRBD1 TRBV5-4 CASSLGAGQGNYGYTF
NA TRBV28 CASSLWGSVETQYF
TRBD1 TRBV5-8 CASSDGTANQPQHF
NA TRBV28 CASSRRWGDYGYTF
NA TRBV24-1 CATSVGVSNQPQHF
NA TRBV28 CASTAGGSEQYF
TRBD2 TRBV2 CASSTGGGPVSTDTQYF
NA TRBV7-9 CASSSERALGDTQYF
TRBD2 TRBV12-3/TRBV12-4 CASTIVGGSGSGYEQYF
NA TRBV6-5 CASSYRPQELFF
TRBD1 TRBV20-1 CSASPTGDSTDTQYF
TRBD2 TRBV7-9 CASRQTGGLVETQYF
NA TRBV7-3 CASSPTVESTDTQYF
NA TRBV19 CASSIVQASGTDTQYF
TRBD2 TRBV27 CATRSGTGRETQYF
NA TRBV28 CASSSLWGAYNYGYTF
NA TRBV7-8 CASSSSRGGANTEAFF
NA TRBV20-1 CSASLRDASTDTQYF
NA TRBV6-5 CASSYTSGEQFF
NA TRBV20-1 CSASTGTQRETQYF
TRBD2 TRBV19 CASSIWVLAGGRSTDTQYF
NA TRBV7-8 CASNNGRFRHTEAFF
NA TRBV20-1 CSARRDNQETQYF
NA TRBV20-1 CSASTDTGELFF
NA TRBV27 CAKRRLVYEQYF
TRBD1 TRBV6-1 CASWGQGAIEQYF
TRBD2 TRBV15 CATSLRRGRVYNEQFF
TRBD1 TRBV10-3 CAISEYGTGAYSNQPQHF
NA TRBV20-1 CSASVQRNSYEQYF
TRBD1 TRBV2 CASRASGTGANGYTF
NA TRBV7-2 CASSLAREVGQPQHF
NA TRBV7-7 CASSLGTAGTQYF
TRBD2 TRBV15 CATSRQTSGSYEQYF
NA TRBV6-2/TRBV6-3 CASSGTARYTQYF
NA TRBV20-1 CSVQKNTEAFF
NA TRBV15 CATSRGGFFGGMNTEAFF
TRBD1 TRBV7-2 CASSYRTGSTDTQYF
NA TRBV27 CASSPRQGSEFF
TRBD1 TRBV28 CASRNLGTVNTEAFF
TRBD2 TRBV11-3 CASSEGLAYNEQFF
NA TRBV15 CATSPGETQYF
NA TRBV20-1 CSASGGQLTQYF
NA TRBV6-1 CASRPGQRSNTEAFF